This is a list of T cell receptor beta chains from one sample in a study of CD8+ T cells in alopecia areata. The assay was immunoSEQ multiplex PCR, and TCRdb's table has in-frame clones only and misses some. The repertoire holds 95,000 to 150,000 clones, with 53% as singletons. Specimen: CD4+ T cells sorted from blood, collected at week 4, from a patient treated with tofacitinib. These receptors were taken from a human donor with alopecia areata. Each CDR3 is given with its conserved first and last residue. The D gene is left open where the match is weak. Some rows mark clone size as missing; the rest say once, few, many or name a class of expanded clone.

d_call: TRBD1; clone_size: .; j_call: TRBJ1-1; v_call: TRBV4-2; cdr3_nt: TGTGCCAGCAGCCAGTACGGGACAGGGGCCGGGAACACTGAAGCTTTCTTT; cdr3_aa: CASSQYGTGAGNTEAFF
d_call: .; clone_size: .; j_call: TRBJ2-2; v_call: TRBV30; cdr3_nt: TGTGCCTGGAGTCTGGTCGCCGGGGAGCTGTTTTTT; cdr3_aa: CAWSLVAGELFF
d_call: TRBD1; clone_size: .; j_call: TRBJ1-2; v_call: TRBV18; cdr3_nt: TGTGCCAGCTCACCTTCGGGACAGGACCCCTCTAACTATGGCTACACCTTC; cdr3_aa: CASSPSGQDPSNYGYTF
d_call: .; clone_size: few; j_call: TRBJ2-5; v_call: TRBV4-1; cdr3_nt: TGCGCCAGCAGCCAAGAACGGCAGGGAGAGACCCAGTACTTC; cdr3_aa: CASSQERQGETQYF
d_call: TRBD2; clone_size: few; j_call: TRBJ2-7; v_call: TRBV4-1; cdr3_nt: TGCGCCAGCAGCCAAGGACTAGCGTGGGAGCAGTACTTC; cdr3_aa: CASSQGLAWEQYF
d_call: .; clone_size: many; j_call: TRBJ1-2; v_call: TRBV10-2; cdr3_nt: TGCGCCAGCAGCGCTGACCCGGGACGCGGCTATGGCTACACCTTC; cdr3_aa: CASSADPGRGYGYTF
d_call: .; clone_size: few; j_call: TRBJ1-4; v_call: TRBV5-1; cdr3_nt: TGCGCCAGCAGCGGAATCGGTCTCGCGGAAAAACTGTTTTTT; cdr3_aa: CASSGIGLAEKLFF
d_call: .; clone_size: few; j_call: TRBJ2-2; v_call: TRBV14; cdr3_nt: TGTGCCAGCAACAGCGCGAACACCGGGGAGCTGTTTTTT; cdr3_aa: CASNSANTGELFF
d_call: .; clone_size: few; j_call: TRBJ2-7; v_call: TRBV28; cdr3_nt: TGTGCCAGCAGTCCCGGCACAGGGCGAGTAAACGAGCAGTACTTC; cdr3_aa: CASSPGTGRVNEQYF
d_call: .; clone_size: .; j_call: TRBJ1-6; v_call: TRBV29-1; cdr3_nt: TGCAGCGTTGAAGGATCCAGGGGTTCACCCCTCCACTTT; cdr3_aa: CSVEGSRGSPLHF
d_call: .; clone_size: .; j_call: TRBJ2-2; v_call: TRBV30; cdr3_nt: TGTGCCTGGTGCTCCGGGACGCCTTCCCCCGGGGAGCTGTTTTTT; cdr3_aa: CAWCSGTPSPGELFF
d_call: .; clone_size: .; j_call: TRBJ1-5; v_call: TRBV2; cdr3_nt: TGTGCCAGCAGTGCGGTGCCTACGGGTCAGCCCCAGCATTTT; cdr3_aa: CASSAVPTGQPQHF
d_call: TRBD1; clone_size: .; j_call: TRBJ1-2; v_call: TRBV30; cdr3_nt: TGTGCCTGGAGTTTCGACAGGGGCTATGGCTACACCTTC; cdr3_aa: CAWSFDRGYGYTF
d_call: TRBD1; clone_size: .; j_call: TRBJ2-1; v_call: TRBV29-1; cdr3_nt: TGCAGCGTTGGAGGACAGGGGGGCAATGAGCAGTTCTTC; cdr3_aa: CSVGGQGGNEQFF
d_call: .; clone_size: few; j_call: TRBJ2-5; v_call: TRBV5-4; cdr3_nt: TGTGCCAGCAGCTTGGGACAATCCCGAGAGACCCAGTACTTC; cdr3_aa: CASSLGQSRETQYF
d_call: TRBD1; clone_size: .; j_call: TRBJ1-2; v_call: TRBV4-1; cdr3_nt: TGCGCCAGCAGCTCCGGGACAGGGGGACATGGCTACACCTTC; cdr3_aa: CASSSGTGGHGYTF
d_call: .; clone_size: once; j_call: TRBJ2-3; v_call: TRBV4-2; cdr3_nt: TGTGCCAGCAGCCGAGACCGGGTCTACACAGATACGCAGTATTTT; cdr3_aa: CASSRDRVYTDTQYF
d_call: .; clone_size: once; j_call: TRBJ1-4; v_call: TRBV30; cdr3_nt: TGTGCCTGGAACCGGATAACTAATGAAAAACTGTTTTTT; cdr3_aa: CAWNRITNEKLFF
d_call: TRBD2; clone_size: .; j_call: TRBJ2-5; v_call: TRBV5-4; cdr3_nt: TGTGCCAGCAGCTTGGCCGGCTGGGGGGGAGAGACCCAGTACTTC; cdr3_aa: CASSLAGWGGETQYF
d_call: .; clone_size: .; j_call: TRBJ2-4; v_call: TRBV30; cdr3_nt: TGTGCCTGGAGTCTTAATGGACATCTAGCCAAAAACATTCAGTACTTC; cdr3_aa: CAWSLNGHLAKNIQYF
d_call: .; clone_size: .; j_call: TRBJ2-3; v_call: TRBV5-1; cdr3_nt: TGCGCCAGCAGCCAACCAGGAGATACGCAGTATTTT; cdr3_aa: CASSQPGDTQYF
d_call: TRBD2; clone_size: many; j_call: TRBJ2-7; v_call: TRBV19; cdr3_nt: TGTGCCAGTAGTATCAGTGCACTAGCGACCTACGAGCAGTACTTC; cdr3_aa: CASSISALATYEQYF
d_call: TRBD2; clone_size: .; j_call: TRBJ2-3; v_call: TRBV7-3; cdr3_nt: TGTGCCAGCAGCTTATGGGCTAGCGGGGGGTTCACAGATACGCAGTATTTT; cdr3_aa: CASSLWASGGFTDTQYF
d_call: .; clone_size: few; j_call: TRBJ1-2; v_call: TRBV2; cdr3_nt: TGTGCCAGCAGGACGGACAAAGGCTACACCTTC; cdr3_aa: CASRTDKGYTF
d_call: .; clone_size: .; j_call: TRBJ1-6; v_call: TRBV7-3; cdr3_nt: TGTGCCAGCAGCTTAACAAGGGATTCACCCCTCCACTTT; cdr3_aa: CASSLTRDSPLHF
d_call: .; clone_size: few; j_call: TRBJ2-7; v_call: TRBV29-1; cdr3_nt: TGCAGCGTTACGGCAACTTCCTACGAGCAGTACTTC; cdr3_aa: CSVTATSYEQYF
d_call: .; clone_size: .; j_call: TRBJ1-3; v_call: TRBV29-1; cdr3_nt: TGCAGCGTTGAAGGGCGCTCATTGGGTTCCAGAGCGCCCAGGAACACCATATATTTT; cdr3_aa: CSVEGRSLGSRAPRNTIYF
d_call: .; clone_size: .; j_call: TRBJ1-1; v_call: TRBV5-1; cdr3_nt: TGCGCCAGCAGCGACCGGGACGGTACTGAAGCTTTCTTT; cdr3_aa: CASSDRDGTEAFF
d_call: TRBD2; clone_size: once; j_call: TRBJ2-1; v_call: TRBV2; cdr3_nt: TGTGCCAGCAGTCCTACTAGCGGGAGGGCCGATGAGCAGTTCTTC; cdr3_aa: CASSPTSGRADEQFF
d_call: .; clone_size: few; j_call: TRBJ1-4; v_call: TRBV5-6; cdr3_nt: TGTGCCAGCAGCCTCCAGGGGTGGAATGAAAAACTGTTTTTT; cdr3_aa: CASSLQGWNEKLFF
d_call: .; clone_size: .; j_call: TRBJ1-1; v_call: TRBV5-6; cdr3_nt: TGTGCCAGCAGCCAGAACACTGAAGCTTTCTTT; cdr3_aa: CASSQNTEAFF
d_call: .; clone_size: .; j_call: TRBJ1-2; v_call: TRBV30; cdr3_nt: TGTGCCTGGCGGGAGGTCGGGGGCTACACCTTC; cdr3_aa: CAWREVGGYTF
d_call: .; clone_size: .; j_call: TRBJ2-1; v_call: TRBV29-1; cdr3_nt: TGCAGCGTTGAAGAGGGTTTCAATGAGCAGTTCTTC; cdr3_aa: CSVEEGFNEQFF
d_call: TRBD1; clone_size: .; j_call: TRBJ2-7; v_call: TRBV7-9; cdr3_nt: TGTGCCAGCAGCTTAACCCTACGACAGGGGAAGTCCTACGAGCAGTACTTC; cdr3_aa: CASSLTLRQGKSYEQYF
d_call: TRBD1; clone_size: few; j_call: TRBJ2-7; v_call: TRBV28; cdr3_nt: TGTGCCAGCAGTCCTAACCCGGGACAGGGTGGCTACGAGCAGTACTTC; cdr3_aa: CASSPNPGQGGYEQYF
d_call: TRBD1; clone_size: .; j_call: TRBJ1-5; v_call: TRBV15; cdr3_nt: TGTGCCACCAGCATGGCAGGGGGGAATCAGCCCCAGCATTTT; cdr3_aa: CATSMAGGNQPQHF
d_call: .; clone_size: once; j_call: TRBJ1-5; v_call: TRBV27; cdr3_nt: TGTGCCAGCAGTTTAACTGCGAATCAGCCCCAGCATTTT; cdr3_aa: CASSLTANQPQHF
d_call: TRBD2; clone_size: few; j_call: TRBJ2-7; v_call: TRBV29-1; cdr3_nt: TGCAGCGTTGAAGGGGGAGGGACCGAGCAGTACTTC; cdr3_aa: CSVEGGGTEQYF
d_call: .; clone_size: .; j_call: TRBJ2-1; v_call: TRBV4-1; cdr3_nt: TGCGCCAGCAGCCAATCTAGGGTTCATGAGCAGTTCTTC; cdr3_aa: CASSQSRVHEQFF
d_call: .; clone_size: .; j_call: TRBJ1-5; v_call: TRBV29-1; cdr3_nt: TGCAGCGTTGAAGGTTCCCGCGATAGCAATCAGCCCCAGCATTTT; cdr3_aa: CSVEGSRDSNQPQHF
d_call: TRBD1; clone_size: few; j_call: TRBJ1-2; v_call: TRBV29-1; cdr3_nt: TGCAGCGTATTAACAAGGGACAGGGACTTCTATGGCTACACCTTC; cdr3_aa: CSVLTRDRDFYGYTF
d_call: TRBD1; clone_size: .; j_call: TRBJ1-2; v_call: TRBV5-1; cdr3_nt: TGCGCCAGCAGCTTTGAAACAGGGGGCTCCACTGGCTACACCTTC; cdr3_aa: CASSFETGGSTGYTF
d_call: TRBD1; clone_size: .; j_call: TRBJ1-6; v_call: TRBV29-1; cdr3_nt: TGCAGCGTTGAAGATTGGGACAGGTTCCTCCACTTT; cdr3_aa: CSVEDWDRFLHF
d_call: .; clone_size: .; j_call: TRBJ2-7; v_call: TRBV19; cdr3_nt: TGTGCCAGTAGTAGCCGAGTGGCATTATGGGAGCAGTACTTC; cdr3_aa: CASSSRVALWEQYF
d_call: TRBD1; clone_size: few; j_call: TRBJ2-1; v_call: TRBV28; cdr3_nt: TGTGCCAGCAGTTTAGGGACAGGTAGGGCCGGCAATGAGCAGTTCTTC; cdr3_aa: CASSLGTGRAGNEQFF
d_call: .; clone_size: .; j_call: TRBJ2-4; v_call: TRBV5-1; cdr3_nt: TGCGCCAGCAACCAAGGGGGAGGTGGCAAAAACATTCAGTACTTC; cdr3_aa: CASNQGGGGKNIQYF
d_call: .; clone_size: .; j_call: TRBJ2-7; v_call: TRBV6-5; cdr3_nt: TGTGCCAGCAGTTTGACCCAGGGACCCCTTTACGAGCAGTACTTC; cdr3_aa: CASSLTQGPLYEQYF
d_call: .; clone_size: .; j_call: TRBJ2-7; v_call: TRBV19; cdr3_nt: TGTGCCAGCCTCGGGTACCCCTACGAGCAGTACTTC; cdr3_aa: CASLGYPYEQYF
d_call: .; clone_size: .; j_call: TRBJ1-1; v_call: TRBV30; cdr3_nt: TGTGCCTGGAGTGAGGGGACACACACTGAAGCTTTCTTT; cdr3_aa: CAWSEGTHTEAFF
d_call: TRBD1; clone_size: .; j_call: TRBJ2-2; v_call: TRBV9; cdr3_nt: TGTGCCAGCAGCGCTCGACCATCCGGGACAGGGCCTACCGGGGAGCTGTTTTTT; cdr3_aa: CASSARPSGTGPTGELFF